This is a list of T cell receptor beta chains from one sample in a study of shared clonotypes between healthy human individuals. The assay was immunoSEQ multiplex PCR, and TCRdb's table has in-frame clones only and misses some. In the table there are more than 2 million clones, 95% of which are singletons. Sequencing input: naive CD4+ T cells sorted from blood. These receptors were collected from a man aged 18 to 30 in good health. Each CDR3 is given with its conserved first and last residue. A D gene is named only where the DNA matches it firmly. Rows give clone size only sometimes, using once, few, many, or a class for an expanded clone.

size	J	V	D	DNA	CDR3
NA	TRBJ2-1	TRBV4-1	NA	TGCGCCAGCAGCCAAGAGGAACCTAGGAATGAGCAGTTCTTC	CASSQEEPRNEQFF
NA	TRBJ1-2	TRBV10-3	NA	TGTGCCATCAGTGCCGACTCCAGCGCCGTCTATGGCTACACCTTC	CAISADSSAVYGYTF
NA	TRBJ1-1	TRBV27	TRBD1	TGTGCCAGCAGCCGACAGGGGGCTAGGGACACTGAAGCTTTCTTT	CASSRQGARDTEAFF
NA	TRBJ2-1	TRBV6-5	TRBD2	TGTGCCAGCAGTTACTCGGGCGGGAGCCCCAACAATGAGCAGTTCTTC	CASSYSGGSPNNEQFF
NA	TRBJ2-1	TRBV5-5	TRBD1	TGTGCCAGCAGCTTGGCGGTTCCAGGACAGGGTGGCAATGAGCAGTTCTTC	CASSLAVPGQGGNEQFF
NA	TRBJ1-3	TRBV10-3	TRBD1	TGTGCCATCGGAACCGGGCCGACAGGGCTTGGAAACACCATATATTTT	CAIGTGPTGLGNTIYF
NA	TRBJ1-2	TRBV5-3	NA	TGTGCCAGAAGCGCGTTCCCCGGGACGGAGCGGGGCTATGGCTACACCTTC	CARSAFPGTERGYGYTF
NA	TRBJ2-1	TRBV29-1	TRBD2	TGCAGCGGACAAGGACTAGCCTACAATGAGCAGTTCTTC	CSGQGLAYNEQFF
NA	TRBJ2-1	TRBV9	NA	TGTGCCAGTTCACCCGGGAGAGAGTATGAGCAGTTCTTC	CASSPGREYEQFF
NA	TRBJ2-7	TRBV7-9	TRBD2	TGTGCCAGCCTGTTAGCGGGAGACTCCTACGAGCAGTACTTC	CASLLAGDSYEQYF
NA	TRBJ2-1	TRBV6-1	NA	TGTGCCAGCAGGAAGGACAGTTATGAGCAGTTCTTC	CASRKDSYEQFF
NA	TRBJ2-1	TRBV5-1	TRBD2	TGCGCCAGCAGCTTGCCGAGCGGGAGTCACGATGAGCAGTTCTTC	CASSLPSGSHDEQFF
once	TRBJ1-3	TRBV18	TRBD1	TGTGCCAGCTCACCCGGACAGGGGCAAGGAAACACCATATATTTT	CASSPGQGQGNTIYF
NA	TRBJ2-7	TRBV10-1	TRBD1	TGCGCCAGCAGTGTAAACCGGGACAGGGGCCAACAGCAGTACTTC	CASSVNRDRGQQQYF
NA	TRBJ2-2	TRBV27	NA	TGTGCCAGCAGTCTCAGAAGTGTCCCCGGGGAGCTGTTTTTT	CASSLRSVPGELFF
NA	TRBJ2-4	TRBV19	TRBD1	TGTGCCACCACCCAGGGGGACCTAGCCAAAAACATTCAGTACTTC	CATTQGDLAKNIQYF
NA	TRBJ1-1	TRBV19	NA	TGTGCCAGTAGTGTAACACCCCAAGAAGTCGAGTACAGCATGAACACTGAAGCTTTCTTT	CASSVTPQEVEYSMNTEAFF
NA	TRBJ2-7	TRBV11-3	NA	TGTGCCAGCAGCTTAGCTCCGGGACAAACGCACGAGCAGTACTTC	CASSLAPGQTHEQYF
NA	TRBJ1-5	TRBV6-1	TRBD1	TGTGCCACCAGACAGGGTGGCAATCAGCCCCAGCATTTT	CATRQGGNQPQHF
NA	TRBJ2-3	TRBV6-1	NA	TGTGCCAGCAGTGAATTCCAGCGGACCACAGATACGCAGTATTTT	CASSEFQRTTDTQYF
NA	TRBJ1-1	TRBV5-4	NA	TGTGCCAGCAGCCAAGGGACACCTCTAAACACTGAAGCTTTCTTT	CASSQGTPLNTEAFF
NA	TRBJ2-7	TRBV5-1	NA	TGCGCCAGCAGCTTAGGAGGGGGGTCCGTCTCCTACGAGCAGTACTTC	CASSLGGGSVSYEQYF
NA	TRBJ1-3	TRBV6-5	NA	TGTGCCAGCTCGGGAGGTCCTGGAAACACCATATATTTT	CASSGGPGNTIYF
many	TRBJ1-1	TRBV7-9	TRBD1	TGTGCCAGCAGCTTAGTGGACAGGATAAACACTGAAGCTTTCTTT	CASSLVDRINTEAFF
NA	TRBJ1-2	TRBV25-1	TRBD1	TGTGCCAGCAGTGCTGGTGGGACAGCTGCTAACTATGGCTACACCTTC	CASSAGGTAANYGYTF
NA	TRBJ1-3	TRBV30	NA	TGTGCCTGGAGGGAGAGGGGACTCTCTGGAAACACCATATATTTT	CAWRERGLSGNTIYF
NA	TRBJ1-4	TRBV4-3	NA	TGCGCCAGCAGCCAAGAACAACGGCCGGTCACGAAACTGTTTTTT	CASSQEQRPVTKLFF
NA	TRBJ2-1	TRBV7-2	NA	TGTGCCAGCAGCTTAGTAGCAGGGTCCAATGAGCAGTTCTTC	CASSLVAGSNEQFF
NA	TRBJ2-7	TRBV2	NA	TGTGCCAGCAGTGTTCCTCAGGGGATGAACGAGCAGTACTTC	CASSVPQGMNEQYF
NA	TRBJ2-7	TRBV7-2	NA	TGTGCCAGCACCCCAAGAGTACTAAATATGGTCTACGAGCAGTACTTC	CASTPRVLNMVYEQYF
NA	TRBJ2-7	TRBV10-3	TRBD2	TGTGCCATCAGGAGCGGGAGCGCCAACGAGCAGTACTTC	CAIRSGSANEQYF
NA	TRBJ1-2	TRBV15	NA	TGTGCCACCAGCAGAGGGCCAGGGGAGGATGGCTACACCTTC	CATSRGPGEDGYTF
NA	TRBJ2-3	TRBV7-9	NA	TGTGCCAGCAGCTTAAGACTACGGGCAGAGAAGAACACAGATACGCAGTATTTT	CASSLRLRAEKNTDTQYF
NA	TRBJ1-1	TRBV4-1	NA	TGCGCCAGCAGCCAAGGCGGACAGCCGAACACTGAAGCTTTCTTT	CASSQGGQPNTEAFF
NA	TRBJ1-2	TRBV6-5	TRBD1	TGTGCCAGCAGAGGCCCCGGACAGGGCGACTATGGCTACACCTTC	CASRGPGQGDYGYTF
NA	TRBJ1-2	TRBV7-2	NA	TGTGCCAGCAGCTTAGTGGCAGGAGGTGGCTACACCTTC	CASSLVAGGGYTF
NA	TRBJ2-3	TRBV6-6	NA	TGTGCCAGTTCACGGGGGCAGGTCACAGATACGCAGTATTTT	CASSRGQVTDTQYF
NA	TRBJ1-5	TRBV11-2	NA	TGTGCCAGCAGCTTAGTGGCAGGGTTGTCAGAGCCCCAGCATTTT	CASSLVAGLSEPQHF
NA	TRBJ2-1	TRBV4-3	TRBD2	TGCGCCAGCAGCCAAGATAGGGGATCTAGCGGGCCCTCCTACAATGAGCAGTTCTTC	CASSQDRGSSGPSYNEQFF
NA	TRBJ1-2	TRBV25-1	TRBD1	TGTGCCAGCAGTGTGACCCCGGGACAGGGAATAACTAACTATGGCTACACCTTC	CASSVTPGQGITNYGYTF
NA	TRBJ1-1	TRBV5-1	NA	TGCGCCAGCGGAAAGGCAGAGAACACTGAAGCTTTCTTT	CASGKAENTEAFF
once	TRBJ2-7	TRBV5-6	TRBD1	TGTGCCAGCAGCCGCTTGGGGACAGGGATCAACGAGCAGTACTTC	CASSRLGTGINEQYF
NA	TRBJ2-1	TRBV7-9	NA	TGTGCCAGCAGCTGGGCCAATGAGCAGTTCTTC	CASSWANEQFF
NA	TRBJ2-7	TRBV2	NA	TGTGCCAGCAGAACTGGGACCGCTTGGCCCTACGAGCAGTACTTC	CASRTGTAWPYEQYF
NA	TRBJ1-4	TRBV29-1	NA	TGCAGCGTTGTCGAAGGTGAAAAACTGTTTTTT	CSVVEGEKLFF
NA	TRBJ1-2	TRBV27	TRBD1	TGTGCCAGCAGGTCGCTCCGGGACAGGCTGAACTATGGCTACACCTTC	CASRSLRDRLNYGYTF
NA	TRBJ1-1	TRBV5-1	NA	TGCGCCAGCAGCTTGGAGGGACGCTTGAACACTGAAGCTTTCTTT	CASSLEGRLNTEAFF
NA	TRBJ1-5	TRBV28	NA	TGTGCCAGCAGCAGGGGACCGTATAGCAATCAGCCCCAGCATTTT	CASSRGPYSNQPQHF
NA	TRBJ2-5	TRBV7-9	NA	TGTGCCAGCACCAGACTAGTAGAGACCCAGTACTTC	CASTRLVETQYF
NA	TRBJ2-3	TRBV7-3	NA	TGTGCCAGCAGCTTAGTATCGCCACCCTCCACAGATACGCAGTATTTT	CASSLVSPPSTDTQYF
NA	TRBJ2-1	TRBV9	NA	TGTGCCAGCAGCGTAGTTGGCGGAGGGAGCTCCTACAATGAGCAGTTCTTC	CASSVVGGGSSYNEQFF
NA	TRBJ2-5	TRBV7-2	TRBD2	TGTGCCAGCAGCTTAGTAGCGGGAACGCGTATTGAGACCCAGTACTTC	CASSLVAGTRIETQYF